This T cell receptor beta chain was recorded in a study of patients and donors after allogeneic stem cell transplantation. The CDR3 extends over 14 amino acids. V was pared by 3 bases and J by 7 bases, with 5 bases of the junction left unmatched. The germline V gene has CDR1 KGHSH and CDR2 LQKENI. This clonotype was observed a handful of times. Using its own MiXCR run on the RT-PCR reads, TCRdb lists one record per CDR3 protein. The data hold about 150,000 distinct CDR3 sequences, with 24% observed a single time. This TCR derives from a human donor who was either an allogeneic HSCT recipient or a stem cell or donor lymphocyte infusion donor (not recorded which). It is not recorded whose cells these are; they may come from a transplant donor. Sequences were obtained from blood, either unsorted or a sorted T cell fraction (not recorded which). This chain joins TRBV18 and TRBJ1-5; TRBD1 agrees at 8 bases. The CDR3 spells CASSPDRVGQPQHF. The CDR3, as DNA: TGTGCCAGCTCACCGGACAGGGTAGGACAGCCCCAGCATTTT.